The next 27 T cell receptor beta chains were all read from a single sample in a study of T cell responses to AZD1222 COVID-19 vaccine. Data came from immunoSEQ multiplex PCR; TCRdb stores just in-frame clones and leaves some out. The sample contains about 110,000 clones, less than 95% of which appear only once. The sequencing here drew on peripheral blood, taken 28 days after the second AZD1222 dose. Every receptor here comes from an adult who received the AZD1222 COVID-19 vaccine.

J is TRBJ2-7 and V is TRBV5-6, with TRBD2 as a possible D gene (5 bases). V lost 4 bases and J 2 bases, leaving 10 bases between the germline ends. This CDR3 is built from 13 residues. Germline-derived CDR1 and CDR2 are SGHDT and YYEEEE. CDR3 protein: CASSLIGAYEQYF. The CDR3 nucleotides read TGTGCCAGCAGCCTAATCGGGGCCTACGAGCAGTACTTC.

V is TRBV7-8 and J is TRBJ1-2; 7 bases fit TRBD1. The junction had 7 bases not matched to a gene; V was cut back by 5 bases and J by 1 base. The CDR3 loop spans 15 amino acids. CDR1 and CDR2 (germline): SGHVS, FQNEAQ. The CDR3 bases are TGTGCCAGCAGCCCGCAACAGGGGTTTAACTATGGCTACACCTTC. It yields the protein CASSPQQGFNYGYTF.

The V call is TRBV27, the J call TRBJ1-2; tentatively, D is TRBD1 (6 bases). Trimming took off 3 bases at V and 4 bases at J, with 15 bases between the two ends. The CDR3 totals 15 residues. In germline, CDR1 is MNHEY, CDR2 SMNVEV (reference sequence). Written as DNA, the CDR3 is TGTGCCAGCAGTTTCTCTCCCGACAGGATCTATGGCTACACCTTC. Its protein product is CASSFSPDRIYGYTF.

This chain joins TRBV7-2 and TRBJ1-4; D is uncertain. The V gene's germline CDR1 is SGHTA and CDR2 FQGNSA. V was trimmed by 1 base and J by 8 bases, leaving 17 bases between them. This CDR3 comprises 16 residues. CDR3 coding DNA: TGTGCCAGCAGCTTAGGGAGTACTCCCACTCGGGAAAAACTGTTTTTT. It specifies CASSLGSTPTREKLFF.

The rearrangement uses TRBV2 and TRBJ1-1; 12 bases are shared with TRBD1. The germline V gene has CDR1 SNHLY and CDR2 FYNNEI. After removal of 8 bases from V and 5 bases from J, the junction contained 6 bases not matched to a gene. The CDR3 length is 14 residues. CDR3 in amino acids: CASLGQGAKTEAFF. The DNA for the CDR3 is TGTGCCAGCTTGGGACAGGGGGCGAAGACTGAAGCTTTCTTT.

The J gene is TRBJ1-6, the V gene TRBV5-6; no definite D call. The CDR3 extends over 14 amino acids. V shed 3 bases and J shed 7 bases, with 11 bases lying between them. Germline V gene sequence: CDR1 SGHDT, CDR2 YYEEEE. The CDR3 sequence: CASSWGYPNSPLHF. The CDR3 region has the DNA TGTGCCAGCAGCTGGGGATACCCAAATTCACCCCTCCACTTT.

This sequence joins TRBV6-2 or TRBV6-3 and TRBJ1-2; 7 bases fit TRBD1. This CDR3 has 15 residues. With 5 bases clipped from V and 2 bases from J, the junction kept 8 bases outside the gene matches. CDR1 MNHEY and CDR2 SVGEGT come from the germline V gene. CDR3 sequence: CASSAEDRFNYGYTF. CDR3 sequence (DNA): TGTGCCAGCAGTGCCGAGGACAGGTTCAACTATGGCTACACCTTC.

The chain has TRBV30 and TRBJ2-6; perhaps TRBD1 as D (6 bases). The germline CDR1 and CDR2 sequences are GTSNPN and SVGIG (reference sequence). The ends were cut back, 5 bases at V and 4 bases at J, with 9 bases in the middle. This CDR3 region has 13 residues. The CDR3 loop is CAWQGTGANVLTF. Written as DNA, the CDR3 is TGTGCCTGGCAGGGGACAGGGGCCAACGTCCTGACTTTC.

The genes are TRBV5-1 and TRBJ1-5; D is unclear. V was pared by 6 bases and J by 2 bases, with 30 bases between. The CDR3 contains 20 residues. Germline V gene lookup returns CDR1 SGHRS and CDR2 YFSETQ. Written as DNA, the CDR3 is TGCGCCAGCATAGGGTACAGAAGTGGGTCAAAATCGAGGGGCAATCAGCCCCAGCATTTT. This translates into CASIGYRSGSKSRGNQPQHF.

J is TRBJ2-7 and V is TRBV5-6; a weak D match, TRBD2 (6 bases). The CDR3 contains 18 residues. Between the trimmed V and J ends, which lost 0 bases and 0 bases, there was a span of 19 bases. Per the germline V gene, CDR1 is SGHDT and CDR2 is YYEEEE. CDR3 region: CASSLAWGGTESSYEQYF. The CDR3 DNA reads TGTGCCAGCAGCTTGGCCTGGGGCGGGACTGAGAGCTCCTACGAGCAGTACTTC.

This CDR3 is CASSGTGGRTGELFF. The DNA of the CDR3 is TGTGCCAGCAGCGGAACAGGGGGCCGGACCGGGGAGCTGTTTTTT. The chain is built from TRBV5-4 and TRBJ2-2; 9 nucleotides align to TRBD1. After removal of 4 bases from V and 5 bases from J, the junction contained 6 bases not matched to a gene. The germline CDR1 and CDR2 sequences are SGHNT and YYREEE (reference sequence). The CDR3 extends over 15 amino acids.

The rearrangement links TRBV27 to TRBJ2-1, with 7 positions matching TRBD1. Per germline, CDR1 MNHEY and CDR2 SMNVEV (reference sequence). With 4 bases clipped from V and 3 bases from J, the junction kept 0 bases outside the gene matches. CDR3 length equals 13 residues. CDR3 sequence (DNA): TGTGCCAGCAGTTACAGGGGCTACAATGAGCAGTTCTTC. This gives the protein CASSYRGYNEQFF.

The chain's CDR3 is CASSWGQTLNTGELFF. The CDR3 DNA is TGTGCCAGCAGCTGGGGACAGACACTAAACACCGGGGAGCTGTTTTTT. The chain is built from TRBV5-5 and TRBJ2-2; TRBD1 matches at 7 bases. The CDR3 has 16 residues. Germline V CDR1 and CDR2: SGHKS, YYEKEE (reference sequence). V lost 3 bases, J lost 2 bases, and 7 bases stayed unmatched.

The genes are TRBV2 and TRBJ1-5; no definite D call. The germline V and J ends were trimmed by 2 bases and 0 bases, with 8 bases remaining between them. The CDR3 has 15 amino acids. The germline CDR1 and CDR2 sequences are SNHLY and FYNNEI. The CDR3 is CASSEQDFSNQPQHF. The CDR3 DNA reads as TGTGCCAGCAGTGAACAGGATTTTAGCAATCAGCCCCAGCATTTT.

J is TRBJ1-3 and V is TRBV19; D is undetermined. This CDR3 comprises 11 residues. Per the germline V gene, CDR1 is LNHDA and CDR2 is SQIVND (reference sequence). Between the trimmed V and J ends, which lost 3 bases and 4 bases, there was a span of 1 base. Here the CDR3 reads CASSIGNTIYF. CDR3 bases: TGTGCCAGTAGTATCGGAAACACCATATATTTT. Supplemented by reference TRBV19 and TRBJ1-3, the full variable domain reads DGGITQSPKYLFRKEGQNVTLSCEQNLNHDAMYWYRQDPGQGLRLIYYSQIVNDFQKGDIAEGYSVSREKKESFPLTVTSAQKNPTAFYLCASSIGNTIYFGEGSWLTVV.

The chain joins TRBV9 to TRBJ2-5, with 8 positions matching TRBD2. The ends lost 8 bases at V and 3 bases at J; junction bases unmatched: 3. Germline-derived CDR1 and CDR2 are SGDLS and YYNGEE. The CDR3 sequence is 12 residues long. CDR3 amino acids: CARAGAEETQYF. In DNA form, the CDR3 reads TGTGCCAGAGCGGGGGCCGAAGAGACCCAGTACTTC.

The chain recombines TRBV6-2 or TRBV6-3 with TRBJ2-7; no clear D gene. This CDR3 has 11 amino acids. V lost 6 bases, J lost 5 bases, and 8 bases lay in between. Germline assignment: CDR1 MNHEY and CDR2 SVGEGT. CDR3 sequence: CASSSFDEQYF. The DNA for the CDR3 is TGTGCCAGCAGCTCCTTCGACGAGCAGTACTTC.

The chain links TRBV6-4 to TRBJ1-6; D is unresolved. Trimming took 4 bases from V and 6 from J, leaving 7 bases between them. The CDR3 loop spans 13 amino acids. Germline V gene data show CDR1 as MRHNA and CDR2 as SNTAGT. The DNA of the CDR3 is TGTGCCAGCAGTGCAGAGGGTAATTCACCCCTCCACTTT. Residues: CASSAEGNSPLHF.

This clone appeared once. The rearrangement uses TRBV5-6 and TRBJ1-4; D possibly corresponds to TRBD1 (5 bases). The CDR3 has 12 amino acids. Germline V gene sequence: CDR1 SGHDT, CDR2 YYEEEE. Between the trimmed V and J ends, which lost 3 bases and 5 bases, there was a span of 5 bases. The CDR3, as DNA: TGTGCCAGCAGCTGGGGGAATGAAAAACTGTTTTTT. Protein: CASSWGNEKLFF.

The V and J genes are TRBV6-2 or TRBV6-3 and TRBJ1-1; tentatively, D is TRBD1 (5 bases). CDR3 length: 13 residues. Trimming left V 0 bases short and J 7 bases short, with 9 bases between. Germline CDR1 is MNHEY and CDR2 is SVGEGT. The CDR3 sequence: CASSYSSGLEAFF. The DNA of the CDR3 is TGTGCCAGCAGTTACTCTTCGGGGCTTGAAGCTTTCTTT.

The rearrangement joins TRBV6-5 to TRBJ2-7; 7 bases map to TRBD2. The CDR3 has 14 residues. Trimming cost V 7 bases and J 2 bases; bases outside gene matches: 8. In germline, CDR1 is MNHEY, CDR2 SVGAGI. The CDR3 coding sequence is TGTGCCAGCAAAGCCTCGGGACTAACCTACGAGCAGTACTTC. Translating gives CASKASGLTYEQYF.

The chain joins TRBV6-2 or TRBV6-3 to TRBJ1-2; unclear D gene. CDR3 length equals 13 residues. The germline V gene has CDR1 MNHEY and CDR2 SVGEGT. V was pared by 2 bases and J by 6 bases, with 10 bases between. The CDR3 nucleotides are TGTGCCAGCAGTTACAACGGGAGAAATGGCTACACCTTC. Translated: CASSYNGRNGYTF.

The chain has TRBV11-2 and TRBJ2-1; 14 bases are a match to TRBD2. This CDR3 has 16 residues. Per the germline V gene, CDR1 is SGHAT and CDR2 is FQNNGV. V shed 4 bases and J 7 bases; nucleotides not matched to a gene: 6. In nucleotides, the CDR3 is TGTGCCAGCAGCTCCGACCGACTAGCGGGGGGGAATGAGCAGTTCTTC. Translation gives CASSSDRLAGGNEQFF.

The chain carries TRBV6-5 and TRBJ1-5; 7 bases match TRBD1. With V trimmed by 6 bases and J by 2 bases, 7 bases remained unmatched. Looked up from germline, CDR1 is MNHEY and CDR2 is SVGAGI. The CDR3 sequence is 15 residues long. The CDR3 DNA reads TGTGCCAGCAGCCCACTCGACAGGGGCAATCAGCCCCAGCATTTT. Translation: CASSPLDRGNQPQHF.

The chain employs TRBV27 and TRBJ2-5; perhaps TRBD2 as D (6 bases). Germline CDR1 MNHEY, CDR2 SMNVEV (reference sequence). With 0 bases removed from V and 0 bases from J, the gap between germline ends came to 11 bases. CDR3 length: 16 residues. The CDR3 sequence is CASSLSDRGYQETQYF. CDR3 bases: TGTGCCAGCAGTTTATCGGACCGGGGGTACCAAGAGACCCAGTACTTC.

The sample holds one count of this clone. The CDR3 is CASSSSNTQYF. The DNA for the CDR3 is TGTGCCAGCAGCTCGTCCAACACGCAGTATTTT. The J gene is TRBJ2-3, the V gene TRBV11-2; D not resolved. Germline V CDR1 and CDR2: SGHAT, FQNNGV. This CDR3 has 11 residues. The V gene lost 4 bases and the J gene lost 9 bases, with 8 bases spanning the gap. Full variable domain (outside the CDR3, taken from reference TRBV11-2 and TRBJ2-3): EAGVAQSPRYKIIEKRQSVAFWCNPISGHATLYWYQQILGQGPKLLIQFQNNGVVDDSQLPKDRFSAERLKGVDSTLKIQPAKLEDSAVYLCASSSSNTQYFGPGTRLTVL.

CDR3 nucleotides: TGTGCCAGCAGCTTCCAGGGGACCTATGGCTACACCTTC. It is translated as CASSFQGTYGYTF. The genes are TRBV7-2 and TRBJ1-2, with a tentative D call TRBD1 (6 bases). V was trimmed by 3 bases and J by 4 bases, leaving 9 bases between them. Germline values: CDR1 SGHTA, CDR2 FQGNSA. This CDR3 comprises 13 residues. The variable domain in full, completed from reference TRBV7-2 and TRBJ1-2, reads GAGVSQSPSNKVTEKGKDVELRCDPISGHTALYWYRQSLGQGLEFLIYFQGNSAPDKSGLPSDRFSAERTGGSVSTLTIQRTQQEDSAVYLCASSFQGTYGYTFGSGTRLTVV.